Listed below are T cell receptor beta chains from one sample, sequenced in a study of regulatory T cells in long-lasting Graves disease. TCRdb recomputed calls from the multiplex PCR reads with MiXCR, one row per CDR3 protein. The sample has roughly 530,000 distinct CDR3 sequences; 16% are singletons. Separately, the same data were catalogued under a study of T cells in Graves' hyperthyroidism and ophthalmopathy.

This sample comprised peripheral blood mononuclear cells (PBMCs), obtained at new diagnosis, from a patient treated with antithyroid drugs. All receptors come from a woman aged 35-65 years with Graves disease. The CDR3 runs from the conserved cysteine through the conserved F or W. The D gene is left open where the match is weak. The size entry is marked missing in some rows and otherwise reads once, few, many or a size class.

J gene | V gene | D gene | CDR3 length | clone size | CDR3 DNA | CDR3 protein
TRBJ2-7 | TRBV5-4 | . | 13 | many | TGTGCCAGCAGCTTGGGTAGGGAGTACGAGCAGTACTTC | CASSLGREYEQYF
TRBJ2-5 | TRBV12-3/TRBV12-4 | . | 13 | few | TGTGCCAGCAGTTTAGTGTATATGGAGACCCAGTACTTC | CASSLVYMETQYF
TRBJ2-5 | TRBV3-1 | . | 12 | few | TGTGCCAGCGGTGCCCATGGAGAGACCCAGTACTTC | CASGAHGETQYF
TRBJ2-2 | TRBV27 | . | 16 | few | TGTGCCAGCAGTGCGGAGGGGGAGTATGGCACCGGGGAGCTGTTTTTT | CASSAEGEYGTGELFF
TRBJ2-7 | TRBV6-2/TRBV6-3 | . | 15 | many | TGTGCCAGCAGTCGGGATGGGGCGGCCCTTTACGAGCAGTACTTC | CASSRDGAALYEQYF
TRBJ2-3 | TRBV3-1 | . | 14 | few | TGTGCCAGCAGCCGACTCCAGGGAATTGATACGCAGTATTTT | CASSRLQGIDTQYF
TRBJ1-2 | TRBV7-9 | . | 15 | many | TGTGCCAGCAGCACCGAATCACAGACATCTATCGGCTACACCTTC | CASSTESQTSIGYTF
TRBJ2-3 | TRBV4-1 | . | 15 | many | TGCGCCAGCAGCCAAGATGGGGCTAGCACAGATACGCAGTATTTT | CASSQDGASTDTQYF
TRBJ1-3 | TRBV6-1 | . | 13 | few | TGTGCCAGCAGAGATTTGGCCGGAAACACCATATATTTT | CASRDLAGNTIYF
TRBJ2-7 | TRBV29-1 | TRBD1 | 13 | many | TGCAGCTTCCGACAGGGAATAGCCTACGAGCAGTACTTC | CSFRQGIAYEQYF
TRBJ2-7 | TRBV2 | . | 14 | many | TGTGCCAGCTCACCCCTCCAGGGCTTAGGCGAGCAGTACTTC | CASSPLQGLGEQYF
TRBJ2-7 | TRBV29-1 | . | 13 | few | TGCAGCGTTGAAGATCCCGAGCAGGGCTGGCAGTACTTC | CSVEDPEQGWQYF
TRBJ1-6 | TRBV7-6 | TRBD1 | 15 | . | TGTGCCAGCAGCTTTGCAGGGGGCGCGAGGTCACCCCTCCACTTT | CASSFAGGARSPLHF
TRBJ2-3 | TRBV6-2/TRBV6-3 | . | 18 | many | TGTGCCAGCAGTTACGGTCTCGGTTCGGCGCGAAGACAAGATACGCAGTATTTT | CASSYGLGSARRQDTQYF
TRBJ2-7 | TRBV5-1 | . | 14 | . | TGCGCCAGCAGCTTAGGACAGTCGTGGGACGAGCAGTACTTC | CASSLGQSWDEQYF
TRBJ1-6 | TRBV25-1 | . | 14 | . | TGTGCCAGCAGTGAATTCGACGGCGCTTCACCCCTCCACTTT | CASSEFDGASPLHF